This T cell receptor (beta chain) was recorded in a study of T cells in Graves' hyperthyroidism and ophthalmopathy. From RNA transcripts, TCR beta CDR3 regions were amplified. Primed by the HTBI set, a first-round RT-PCR was run on the TCR CDR3. TCRdb re-called the multiplex PCR reads through MiXCR, storing one row per CDR3 protein. The sample yields hundreds of thousands of distinct CDR3 sequences, 16% seen once. CDR3 length: 14 residues. Per the germline V gene, CDR1 is LGHDT and CDR2 is YNNKEL (reference sequence). The V segment lost 7 bases and the J segment 5 bases; nucleotides outside the gene matches: 8.

The chain employs TRBV3-1 and TRBJ2-1; TRBD2 aligns across 7 bases. The sequence came from a young woman with Graves' ophthalmopathy. Specimen: blood. DNA for the CDR3: TGTGCCAGCACGGCTAGCGGTTTACACAATGAGCAGTTCTTC. Translated, it gives CASTASGLHNEQFF.